This entry describes one T cell receptor (beta chain). Its antigen is not known. The sample comes from a study of T cells in localized non-small cell lung cancer. Study findings and constraints: Median around 60 top-100 tumor clones were shared with paired adjacent lung.

Measured with immunoSEQ multiplex PCR; TCRdb has only the in-frame clones, and not every one. The table includes some 53,000 clones, 86% detected once. The germline CDR1 and CDR2 sequences are LGHNA and YNFKEQ. V was trimmed by 0 bases and J by 0 bases, leaving 12 bases between them. This CDR3 contains 16 residues. This TCR came from a male donor aged 60 or over with stage III squamous cell lung carcinoma. The sequenced sample was peripheral blood, obtained before any cancer treatment. V gene TRBV4-2 combines with J gene TRBJ2-7; D may be TRBD1 (5 bases). In DNA form, the CDR3 reads TGTGCCAGCAGCCAAGATGGGGCGGCAAGCTCCTACGAGCAGTACTTC. This encodes CASSQDGAASSYEQYF.